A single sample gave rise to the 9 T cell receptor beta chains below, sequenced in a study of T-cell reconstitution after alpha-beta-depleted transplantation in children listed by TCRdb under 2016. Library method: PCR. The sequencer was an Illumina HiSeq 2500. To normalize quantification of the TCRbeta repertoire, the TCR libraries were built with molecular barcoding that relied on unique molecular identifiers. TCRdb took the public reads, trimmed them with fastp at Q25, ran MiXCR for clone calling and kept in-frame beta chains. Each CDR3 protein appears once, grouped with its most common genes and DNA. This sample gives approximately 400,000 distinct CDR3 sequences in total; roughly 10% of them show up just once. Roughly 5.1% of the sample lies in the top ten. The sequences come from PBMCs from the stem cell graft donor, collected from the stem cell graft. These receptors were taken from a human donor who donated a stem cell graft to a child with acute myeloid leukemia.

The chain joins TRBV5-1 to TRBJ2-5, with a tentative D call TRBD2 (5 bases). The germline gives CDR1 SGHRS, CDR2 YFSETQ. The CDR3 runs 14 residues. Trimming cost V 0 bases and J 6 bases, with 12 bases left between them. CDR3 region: CASSLEASLQTQYF. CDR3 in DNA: TGCGCCAGCAGCTTGGAGGCTAGCTTACAGACCCAGTACTTC.

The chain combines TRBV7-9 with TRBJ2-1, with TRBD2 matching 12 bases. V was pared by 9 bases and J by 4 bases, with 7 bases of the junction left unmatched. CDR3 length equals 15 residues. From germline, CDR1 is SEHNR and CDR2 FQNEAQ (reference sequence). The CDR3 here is CARFELAGGYNEQFF. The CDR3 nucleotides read TGTGCCAGGTTCGAACTAGCGGGGGGTTACAATGAGCAGTTCTTC.

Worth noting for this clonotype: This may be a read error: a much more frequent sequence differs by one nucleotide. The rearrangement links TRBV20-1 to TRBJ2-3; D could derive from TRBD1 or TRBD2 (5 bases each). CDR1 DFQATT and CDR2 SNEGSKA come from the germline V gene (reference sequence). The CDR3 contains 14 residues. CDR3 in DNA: TGCGGTGCTCCCCGGGACCCTAGCACAGATACGCAGTATTTT. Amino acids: CGAPRDPSTDTQYF.

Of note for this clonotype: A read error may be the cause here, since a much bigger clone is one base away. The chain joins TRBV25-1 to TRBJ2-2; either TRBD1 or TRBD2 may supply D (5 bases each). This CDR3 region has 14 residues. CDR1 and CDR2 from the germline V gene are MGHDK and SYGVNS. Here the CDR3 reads CASSVEGVSGKLFF. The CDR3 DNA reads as TGTGCCAGCAGTGTTGAAGGGGTTTCCGGGAAGCTGTTTTTT.

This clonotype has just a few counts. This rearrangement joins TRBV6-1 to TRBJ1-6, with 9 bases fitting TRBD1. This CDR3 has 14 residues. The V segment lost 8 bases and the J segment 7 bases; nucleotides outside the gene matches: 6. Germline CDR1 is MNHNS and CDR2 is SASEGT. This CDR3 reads CASRGTGMNSPLHF. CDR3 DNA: TGTGCCAGCCGTGGGACAGGGATGAATTCACCCCTCCACTTT.

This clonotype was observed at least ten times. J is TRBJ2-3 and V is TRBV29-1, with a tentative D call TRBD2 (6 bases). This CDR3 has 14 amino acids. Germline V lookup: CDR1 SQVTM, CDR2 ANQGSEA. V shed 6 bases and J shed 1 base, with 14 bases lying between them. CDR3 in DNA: TGCAGCGTCGGGAGAACCCTGGGCACAGATACGCAGTATTTT. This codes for CSVGRTLGTDTQYF.

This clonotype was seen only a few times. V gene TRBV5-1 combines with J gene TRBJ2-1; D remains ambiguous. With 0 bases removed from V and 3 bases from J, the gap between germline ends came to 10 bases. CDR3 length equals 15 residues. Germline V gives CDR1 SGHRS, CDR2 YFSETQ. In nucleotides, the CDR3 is TGCGCCAGCAGCTTGGCGGCTAGTCTCTACAATGAGCAGTTCTTC. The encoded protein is CASSLAASLYNEQFF. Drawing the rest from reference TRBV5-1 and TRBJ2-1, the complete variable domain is KAGVTQTPRYLIKTRGQQVTLSCSPISGHRSVSWYQQTPGQGLQFLFEYFSETQRNKGNFPGRFSGRQFSNSRSEMNVSTLELGDSALYLCASSLAASLYNEQFFGPGTRLTVL.

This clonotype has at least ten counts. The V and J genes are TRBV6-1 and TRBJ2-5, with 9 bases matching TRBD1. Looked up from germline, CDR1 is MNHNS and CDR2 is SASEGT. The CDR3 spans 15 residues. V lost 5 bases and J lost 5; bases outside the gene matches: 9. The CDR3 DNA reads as TGTGCCAGCAGTATCTCCGGGACAGGGAGGGAGACCCAGTACTTC. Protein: CASSISGTGRETQYF.

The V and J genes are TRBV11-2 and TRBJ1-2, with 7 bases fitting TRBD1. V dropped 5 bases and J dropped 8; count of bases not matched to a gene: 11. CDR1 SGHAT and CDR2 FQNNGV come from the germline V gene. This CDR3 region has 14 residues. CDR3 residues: CASSVGQQEEGYTF. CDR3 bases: TGTGCCAGCAGCGTGGGACAGCAAGAAGAGGGCTACACCTTC.